Listed below are T cell receptor beta chains from one sample, sequenced in a study of T cell responses to AZD1222 COVID-19 vaccine. Using immunoSEQ multiplex PCR, the repertoire was profiled, and TCRdb retains in-frame clones only, with some absent. The sample has 150,000 to 250,000 clones; approximately 94% are singletons. Here the sequenced sample was peripheral blood, taken 28 days after the second AZD1222 dose. The source is an adult who received the AZD1222 COVID-19 vaccine. Each CDR3 is given with its conserved first and last residue. A D gene is named only where the DNA matches it firmly. Not every row has a clone size; where given, it reads once, few, many or a size class.

D gene	V gene	J gene	clone size	CDR3 DNA	CDR3 protein
-	TRBV3-1/TRBV3-2	TRBJ1-1	once	TGTGCCAGCAGCGCCGGGGGCCATGAAGCTTTCTTT	CASSAGGHEAFF
TRBD1	TRBV4-1	TRBJ1-5	once	TGCGCCAGCAGCCGTTACCGGGACAGCGATTATCAGCCCCAGCATTTT	CASSRYRDSDYQPQHF
TRBD1	TRBV7-8	TRBJ1-5	-	TGTGCCAGCAGCTTACCCCCGGGACAGGGAGATCAGCCCCAGCATTTT	CASSLPPGQGDQPQHF
TRBD2	TRBV2	TRBJ2-5	-	TGTGCCAGCAGTGAGCGGGAGGAGACCCAGTACTTC	CASSEREETQYF
-	TRBV30	TRBJ1-5	few	TGTGCCTGGGAAAGAGGATTCAATCAGCCCCAGCATTTT	CAWERGFNQPQHF
TRBD2	TRBV3-1/TRBV3-2	TRBJ2-1	-	TGTGCCAGCAGGCCCGGACTAGCTCACGATGAGCAGTTCTTC	CASRPGLAHDEQFF
TRBD2	TRBV12-3/TRBV12-4	TRBJ2-1	-	TGTGCCAGCAGACCTAGCGGGGGCGGTGAGCAGTTCTTC	CASRPSGGGEQFF
TRBD1	TRBV6-5	TRBJ1-1	-	TGTGCCAGCGGCAGGGGGCGCGCTGAAGCTTTCTTT	CASGRGRAEAFF
-	TRBV7-8	TRBJ1-1	-	TGTGCCAGCAGCCTACGGGAGGCGATGAACACTGAAGCTTTCTTT	CASSLREAMNTEAFF
-	TRBV30	TRBJ1-1	-	TGTGCCGGTGCCTACAGGGAAACGAACACTGAAGCTTTCTTT	CAGAYRETNTEAFF
TRBD1	TRBV19	TRBJ1-5	-	TGTGCCAGTAGTATCGACAGGGTGGGTCAGCCCCAGCATTTT	CASSIDRVGQPQHF
TRBD1	TRBV5-4	TRBJ1-1	-	TGTGCCAGCAGCACACAGGGGCACACTGAAGCTTTCTTT	CASSTQGHTEAFF
-	TRBV23-1	TRBJ1-5	-	TGCGCCAGCAGTCAATTACCCCTAGAACAGGGTCATAGCAATCAGCCCCAGCATTTT	CASSQLPLEQGHSNQPQHF
-	TRBV12-3/TRBV12-4	TRBJ2-1	once	TGTGCCAGCAGTTTTATTGGAGGTGAGCAGTTCTTC	CASSFIGGEQFF
-	TRBV18	TRBJ2-1	-	TGTGCCAGCGCCACGTTGGGAGGTGGTTCCTACAATGAGCAGTTCTTC	CASATLGGGSYNEQFF
-	TRBV4-1	TRBJ2-3	once	TGCGCCAGCAGCCTTGGTCCCCGGCAGCTCCGGGGGAATACGCAGTATTTT	CASSLGPRQLRGNTQYF
TRBD1	TRBV7-9	TRBJ2-7	once	TGTGCCAGCAGCGACCTTCCGGGACAGAACTCTTACGAGCAGTACTTC	CASSDLPGQNSYEQYF
-	TRBV25-1	TRBJ1-4	-	TGTGCCAGCAGTGAATGGGAGACCCAGATTACATACGGAAAACTGTTTTTT	CASSEWETQITYGKLFF
-	TRBV2	TRBJ2-3	-	TGTGCCAGCAGTGAACGGCAACCCCCCGGAGATACGCAGTATTTT	CASSERQPPGDTQYF
TRBD1	TRBV5-1	TRBJ1-1	-	TGCGCCAGCAGCTTGCCCCGGGGACAGGGTCACACTGAAGCTTTCTTT	CASSLPRGQGHTEAFF
-	TRBV9	TRBJ2-7	-	TGTGCCAGCAGCGTTGCCAGCGGATCCTACGAGCAGTACTTC	CASSVASGSYEQYF
-	TRBV19	TRBJ2-3	-	TGTGCCAGTAGTCGTAGGGAGTTGATCACAGATACGCAGTATTTT	CASSRRELITDTQYF
-	TRBV4-1	TRBJ2-2	-	TGCGCCAGCAGCCACAACGAGGATATCGGGGAGCTGTTTTTT	CASSHNEDIGELFF
-	TRBV28	TRBJ1-4	-	TGTGCCAGCAGTTTAGGGGGCGGCTCTACCGGGGAAAAACTGTTTTTT	CASSLGGGSTGEKLFF
-	TRBV3-1/TRBV3-2	TRBJ2-2	-	TGTGCCAGCAGGTTTACGGGGAACACCGGGGAGCTGTTTTTT	CASRFTGNTGELFF
-	TRBV5-1	TRBJ2-2	-	TGCGCCAGCCGGAGGGACAGCTCTGGGAACACCGGGGAGCTGTTTTTT	CASRRDSSGNTGELFF
-	TRBV25-1	TRBJ2-5	-	TGTGCCAGCAAAGGAACAGCCTTTGGAGAGACCCAGTACTTC	CASKGTAFGETQYF
-	TRBV4-2	TRBJ1-6	many	TGTGCCAGCAGCCAAGATCCCCCCGGGAACAATTCACCCCTCCACTTT	CASSQDPPGNNSPLHF
TRBD1	TRBV7-9	TRBJ1-2	-	TGTGCCAGCAGCTTAGGGACAGGGTCCGGTAGCTACACCTTC	CASSLGTGSGSYTF
TRBD1	TRBV7-9	TRBJ2-7	once	TGTGCCAGCTCCGATACAGGGGGAGTCCACGAGCAGTACTTC	CASSDTGGVHEQYF
-	TRBV9	TRBJ1-1	-	TGTGCCAGCAGCGCGCAGGGAGGGGCTGTGAACACTGAAGCTTTCTTT	CASSAQGGAVNTEAFF
-	TRBV7-2	TRBJ1-3	-	TGTGCCAGCAGCTTTGGAGGGGGGGACACCATATATTTT	CASSFGGGDTIYF
-	TRBV7-8	TRBJ2-7	-	TGTGCCAGCAGCTCCTTCTCCGGCTCCTACGAGCAGTACTTC	CASSSFSGSYEQYF
-	TRBV6-6	TRBJ1-5	-	TGTGCCAGCAGTTCTCCTCTCAGAGGTCAGCCCCAGCATTTT	CASSSPLRGQPQHF
TRBD1	TRBV28	TRBJ1-4	-	TGTGCCAGCAGTTGGGACAGTAAGGAAAAACTGTTTTTT	CASSWDSKEKLFF
-	TRBV19	TRBJ2-7	once	TGTGCCAGTAGTCGGGACGGCTACGAGCAGTACTTC	CASSRDGYEQYF
-	TRBV6-2/TRBV6-3	TRBJ2-1	-	TGTGCCAGCAGTTACTCAGGAACGACTGCCAATGAGCAGTTCTTC	CASSYSGTTANEQFF
-	TRBV5-4	TRBJ1-1	-	TGTGCCAGCAGCTTGGGGGCGAACACTGAAGCTTTCTTT	CASSLGANTEAFF
-	TRBV7-9	TRBJ2-7	-	TGTGCCAGCTCCGTTGAGGGCGGATTGTCCTACGAGCAGTACTTC	CASSVEGGLSYEQYF
TRBD1	TRBV9	TRBJ1-4	-	TGTGCCAGCAGCGCAGGGACAGGGCGGACTAATGAAAAACTGTTTTTT	CASSAGTGRTNEKLFF
-	TRBV3-1/TRBV3-2	TRBJ1-6	-	TGTGCCAGCAGTCGCTCCTATAATTCACCCCTCCACTTT	CASSRSYNSPLHF
-	TRBV5-1	TRBJ2-3	-	TGCGCCAGCAGCTCTGAGAACGGCCGCACAGATACGCAGTATTTT	CASSSENGRTDTQYF
-	TRBV2	TRBJ1-5	-	TGTGCCAGCAGTGAAGGTCCCCAGCATTTT	CASSEGPQHF
-	TRBV3-1/TRBV3-2	TRBJ1-5	-	TGTGCCAGCAGCCAAGATAGCTCTCGGCAGACTTTTCCCCAGCATTTT	CASSQDSSRQTFPQHF